This T cell receptor beta chain emerged from a study of OX40 agonist ivuxolimab in advanced cancers. General study points: On average, CD8+ T cells showed a greater number of expanded clones than CD4+.

TCRdb's copy holds only in-frame clones and misses some; the assay was immunoSEQ multiplex PCR. The sample carries roughly 70,000 clones, around 85% recorded once. The V gene's germline CDR1 is SGHRS and CDR2 YFSETQ. The CDR3 consists of 15 residues. The ends were cut back, 0 bases at V and 5 bases at J, with 14 bases in the middle. Any history of autoimmune disease or systemic immunosuppression disqualified patients. This clone was found a few times. Its antigen is not known. The source is an adult with an advanced solid tumor such as melanoma, head and neck, liver or kidney cancer. The sample was CD4+ or CD8+ T cells sorted from blood, taken in a trial of the OX40 agonist ivuxolimab. V is TRBV5-1 and J is TRBJ2-5; perhaps TRBD2 as D (6 bases). This CDR3 is CASSLVAVLGETQYF. CDR3 nucleotide sequence: TGCGCCAGCAGCTTGGTAGCGGTACTGGGGGAGACCCAGTACTTC.